This TCR beta chain was retrieved from a study of CXCR3-negative and CXCR3-positive naive CD8 T cells (dated by TCRdb to 2018 to 2020). As for the study more broadly: In total, about 135 million TRB reads were obtained, or roughly 1.5 +/- 0.3 million reads per library. Diversity and physicochemical repertoire analyses covered some ten donors pooled from two independent experiments. The TRBV-TRBJ cluster analysis covered naive subsets from roughly five donors and memory cells from 3 donors. Here is what the overall study found, with its caveats: Comparably high repertoire diversity was found in both naive subsets, whereas much lower repertoire diversity was found in memory CD8+ T cells. Freshly isolated PBMCs were used for most assays because CXCR3 expression partially decreased after cryopreservation. Because surface CD5, which is linked to self-reactivity in mice, was comparable between the naive subsets, TCR interaction strength was also inferred from TRB CDR3 physicochemical properties. Similar TRBV-TRBJ usage was shown by naive CXCR3-negative and CXCR3-positive cells from the same donor, whereas distinct patterns were shown by memory cells. Compared with CXCR3-negative naive cells, CXCR3-positive naive cells had TRB CDR3s with higher hydrophobicity (lower Kidera factor 4), lower energy, and higher strength and volume indices.

Taken from cysteine to phenylalanine, the CDR3 has 20 residues. The entry carries no DNA sequence. Looking up the germline V gene (reference sequence) yields CDR1 MNHEY and CDR2 SMNVEV. A word on this clonotype: Its antigen target is currently unknown.

Sequencing took place on a NextSeq 550. The Human TCR Profiling Kit (MiLaboratory) was used to make UMI-labeled 5' RACE TRB cDNA libraries. The full amount of extracted RNA was used for cDNA synthesis, and the full amount of resulting cDNA was used for PCR amplification. The libraries were made side by side, with each library going through the same number of PCR cycles. Per the original workflow: With a minimum of two reads required per UMI, MIGEC and MiXCR pulled out about 53,000 +/- 10,000 unique UMI-labeled TRB cDNA molecules from each library. On average, approximately 40,000 +/- 10,000 functional in-frame TRB CDR3 nucleotide clonotypes lacking stop codons were found per library. Diversity metrics, including normalized Shannon-Wiener and Chao1, were computed in VDJtools after downsampling to 5000 UMI-labeled TRB molecules per sample. VDJtools was used to calculate clonotype-size-weighted physicochemical properties of the central five CDR3 residues, namely interaction energy, strength, volume and Kidera factor 4. TCRdb reprocessed the reads, and each CDR3 protein sequence is entered once, without DNA. For this entry, the V and J calls and clone size follow TCRdb and not the study's own pipeline. This sample's table carries some 130,000 distinct CDR3 sequences. The biggest ten clones account for roughly 0.3% of the sample.

For each CD8+ T cell subset, flow sorting was done in triplicate, and roughly 330,000 cells per subset went directly into RLT lysis buffer. To exclude memory contaminants, naive CD8+ T cells were stringently defined as CD45RO-CCR7+CD27+CD95-. Standard density gradient centrifugation was used to isolate peripheral blood mononuclear cells from buffy coats. A FACSAria III was used to flow-sort naive CD8+ T cells into CXCR3-negative and CXCR3-positive populations. Total RNA was extracted from sorted cells using an RNeasy Mini Kit. Sequencing was performed on naive CXCR3- CD8+ T cells from blood. The cell subset or site tag for this specimen amounts to: CD45RO-CCR7+CD27+CD95- naive CD8+ T cells lacking CXCR3 (TNR3-). This clonotype originated in a human donor in good health. Some clones in this sample may be carry-over from other donors' samples. The sequence links TRBV27 to TRBJ2-3; lacking DNA, the TRBD2 call made by TCRdb goes unchecked. The CDR3 region has the sequence CASSSLPVVAASKGTDTQYF.